This T cell receptor (beta chain) was found in a study of healthy donors' naive CD4 and CD8 T cells. Study outcomes and limitations: Bias from naive T cell homeostatic proliferation was not addressed. Bulk sequencing left alpha and beta chains unpaired. Positive CDR3 charge linked to CD4+ cells, negative to CD8+ cells.

Germline lookup yields CDR1 SQVTM and CDR2 ANQGSEA. This CDR3 region has 12 residues. Between the trimmed V and J ends, which lost 7 bases and 3 bases, there was a span of 13 bases. This clonotype was seen a handful of times. Its target is unknown. Starting from around 500 ng of total RNA, TCR libraries were made with linear amplification. TCRdb ran MiXCR on the reads and lists one entry per CDR3 protein. The sample lists roughly 200,000 distinct CDR3 sequences, about 70% occurring once. Naive CD4+ cells were sorted as CD4+CD8-CD45RO-CD45RA+; naive CD8+ as CD8+CD4-CD45RA+CD27bright. The sequenced material came from naive CD4+ and CD8+ T cells sorted from blood, pooled from several donors. The origin of this receptor is a pool of human donors in good health; the sample pools cells from several healthy donors. The chain combines TRBV29-1 with TRBJ2-7; D is possibly TRBD1 (5 bases). CDR3 sequence: CSAKGQVYEQYF. The CDR3 nucleotides read TGCAGCGCCAAGGGGCAAGTCTACGAGCAGTACTTC.